This T cell receptor (beta chain) is drawn from a study of Graves' ophthalmopathy and Graves' hyperthyroidism. Investigators amplified TCR beta CDR3 regions from RNA transcripts. First-round RT-PCR used HTBI primers; second-round multiplex PCR followed. Via MiXCR, TCRdb re-called the multiplex PCR reads, giving one row per CDR3 protein. The table has hundreds of thousands of distinct CDR3 sequences, over 13% seen once. The table lists this clonotype with many counts. Germline V CDR1 and CDR2: KGHDR, SFDVKD. The germline V and J ends were trimmed by 10 bases and 7 bases, with 16 bases remaining between them. The CDR3 has 13 amino acids.

Sequenced material: blood. The clonotype was recovered from a woman aged 25 to 39 with Graves' ophthalmopathy. This chain uses TRBV24-1 with TRBJ1-5, with D possibly TRBD1 on 6 matching bases. The CDR3 DNA reads as TGTGCCACGGGTGCAGGGGCCGGGCAGCCCCAGCATTTT. Translating it yields CATGAGAGQPQHF.